Listed here are 18 T cell receptor beta chains from one sample, sequenced in a study of blood T cell repertoires in COVID-19. Using immunoSEQ multiplex PCR, the repertoire was profiled, and TCRdb retains in-frame clones only, with some absent. The data show 150,000 to 200,000 clones, approximately 91% seen once. The sequenced sample consisted of peripheral blood. The receptors originated from a man in his forties or fifties with acute or convalescent COVID-19.

V gene TRBV7-9 combines with J gene TRBJ1-1, with TRBD1 matching 8 bases. Germline V CDR1 and CDR2: SEHNR, FQNEAQ (reference sequence). The junction had 12 bases not matched to a gene; V was cut back by 2 bases and J by 1 base. CDR3 length: 18 amino acids. This chain's CDR3 is CASSLPKDREVGNTEAFF. DNA for the CDR3: TGTGCCAGCAGCTTACCTAAGGACAGGGAAGTAGGGAACACTGAAGCTTTCTTT.

The rearrangement links TRBV5-1 to TRBJ1-1; tentatively, D is TRBD1 (6 bases). The V and J ends lost 7 bases and 4 bases respectively, with 26 bases between them. The germline CDR1 and CDR2 sequences are SGHRS and YFSETQ. The CDR3 is 17 residues long. CDR3 sequence: CASERGGAGDSSTEAFF. The CDR3, as DNA: TGCGCCAGCGAAAGGGGGGGCGCGGGAGACAGTAGCACTGAAGCTTTCTTT.

This chain joins TRBV2 and TRBJ1-5, with no clear D. Trimming removed 9 bases at V and 2 bases at J, with 8 bases between. Per germline, CDR1 SNHLY and CDR2 FYNNEI. The CDR3 length is 12 residues. The CDR3 region has the DNA TGTGCCAGGAGGGAGCGCAATCAGCCCCAGCATTTT. Its translation is CARRERNQPQHF.

This clone was counted a single time. The V call is TRBV9, the J call TRBJ1-1, with a weak D call TRBD1 (6 bases). V lost 2 bases and J lost 5, with 10 bases in between. This CDR3 has 13 amino acids. The germline CDR1 and CDR2 sequences are SGDLS and YYNGEE. The CDR3 bases are TGTGCCAGCAGCGTGCAGGGGCAAACTGAAGCTTTCTTT. This gives the protein CASSVQGQTEAFF.

The chain links TRBV5-1 to TRBJ2-3; 9 positions match TRBD2. Germline trimming cut 4 bases from V and 4 bases from J; bases unmatched to any gene: 13. The CDR3 sequence is 17 residues long. The V gene's germline CDR1 is SGHRS and CDR2 YFSETQ. The CDR3 DNA reads as TGCGCCAGCAGCGACCCCAGCGGGGGGCGGGGGGCAGATACGCAGTATTTT. Translated: CASSDPSGGRGADTQYF.

The chain uses TRBV12-5 and TRBJ1-1, with 9 nucleotides matching TRBD1. The germline CDR1 and CDR2 sequences are LGHNT and FRNRAP. The CDR3 has 16 amino acids. V was pared by 0 bases and J by 0 bases, with 2 bases of the junction left unmatched. The CDR3 coding sequence is TGTGCTAGTGGTTTGGTAAGACAGGGGGTGAACACTGAAGCTTTCTTT. This sequence encodes CASGLVRQGVNTEAFF.

This chain uses TRBV30 with TRBJ1-4; D unclear. V lost 1 base, J lost 3 bases, and 12 bases lay in between. The CDR3 runs 15 residues. Germline V gene lookup returns CDR1 GTSNPN and CDR2 SVGIG (reference sequence). The CDR3 DNA reads as TGTGCCTGGAGTGATTCCCGCGGGGCTAATGAAAAACTGTTTTTT. Its protein product is CAWSDSRGANEKLFF.

The chain uses TRBV5-6 and TRBJ2-7, with TRBD2 identical over 14 bases. Germline V gives CDR1 SGHDT, CDR2 YYEEEE. The CDR3 is 17 amino acids. Losses at the gene ends were 6 bases for V and 4 bases for J; bases not matched to a gene: 12. The CDR3: CASTETSGGASVYEQYF. The CDR3 DNA reads TGTGCCAGCACCGAGACTAGCGGGGGGGCCTCTGTATACGAGCAGTACTTC.

The chain carries TRBV6-2 or TRBV6-3 and TRBJ1-4, with TRBD1 matching over 7 bases. This CDR3 spans 17 amino acids. Germline assignment: CDR1 MNHEY and CDR2 SVGEGT. V lost 3 bases and J lost 6; bases outside the gene matches: 13. CDR3 residues: CASSYEEPRQGDEKLFF. Written as DNA, the CDR3 is TGTGCCAGCAGTTATGAAGAACCTAGACAGGGAGATGAAAAACTGTTTTTT.

In its sample, this clone was seen once. The rearrangement joins TRBV30 to TRBJ2-2; 7 nucleotides line up with TRBD1. After removal of 4 bases from V and 4 bases from J, the junction contained 6 bases not matched to a gene. Germline V gene lookup returns CDR1 GTSNPN and CDR2 SVGIG (reference sequence). This CDR3 is built from 14 residues. CDR3 DNA sequence: TGTGCCTGGAATTACGGGACAGCCACCGGGGAGCTGTTTTTT. It codes for CAWNYGTATGELFF.

J is TRBJ2-3 and V is TRBV5-4, with 10 bases that match TRBD1. The CDR3 length is 15 residues. Per the germline V gene, CDR1 is SGHNT and CDR2 is YYREEE (reference sequence). V shed 3 bases, J shed 5 bases, and the junction held 6 bases outside the gene matches. CDR3 sequence: CASSSRDRGQDTQYF. CDR3 sequence (DNA): TGTGCCAGCAGCTCAAGGGACAGGGGACAAGATACGCAGTATTTT.

The chain links TRBV5-8 to TRBJ1-2; a possible D gene is TRBD1 (6 bases). Germline V gene lookup returns CDR1 SGHTS and CDR2 YDEGEE. The germline V and J ends were trimmed by 2 bases and 8 bases, with 13 bases remaining between them. This CDR3 is built from 13 residues. This CDR3 is CASSLQGRVGYTF. The CDR3 DNA sequence: TGTGCCAGCAGCTTACAGGGTAGGGTCGGCTACACCTTC.

The chain employs TRBV5-1 and TRBJ2-1; 9 nucleotides match TRBD2. The CDR3 sequence is 15 residues long. The germline V gene has CDR1 SGHRS and CDR2 YFSETQ. After removal of 4 bases from V and 2 bases from J, the junction contained 4 bases not matched to a gene. The CDR3, as DNA: TGCGCCAGCAGCCTCAGCGGGGGGACCTACAATGAGCAGTTCTTC. This codes for CASSLSGGTYNEQFF.

The chain couples TRBV7-9 to TRBJ2-3; D not resolved. V dropped 5 bases and J dropped 4 bases, with 13 bases sitting between them. Per the germline V gene, CDR1 is SEHNR and CDR2 is FQNEAQ (reference sequence). The CDR3 is 14 residues long. The DNA of the CDR3 is TGTGCCAGCAGCCCGCTCAACTCTCCAGATACGCAGTATTTT. Translating gives CASSPLNSPDTQYF. The complete variable domain, with remaining parts taken from reference TRBV7-9 and TRBJ2-3, reads DTGVSQNPRHKITKRGQNVTFRCDPISEHNRLYWYRQTLGQGPEFLTYFQNEAQLEKSRLLSDRFSAERPKGSFSTLEIQRTEQGDSAMYLCASSPLNSPDTQYFGPGTRLTVL.

The genes are TRBV5-1 and TRBJ2-7; the match to TRBD2 covers 8 bases. Germline loops: CDR1 SGHRS, CDR2 YFSETQ. V dropped 0 bases and J dropped 3; count of bases not matched to a gene: 5. The CDR3 consists of 15 residues. This CDR3 reads CASSLANSGVYEQYF. DNA for the CDR3: TGCGCCAGCAGCTTGGCGAATAGCGGGGTCTACGAGCAGTACTTC.

The chain is built from TRBV7-2 and TRBJ2-1; a possible D gene is TRBD1 (6 bases). CDR1 is SGHTA, CDR2 FQGNSA, per germline. The length of the CDR3 is 16 residues. V was clipped by 5 bases and J by 5 bases, with 19 bases between them. In DNA, the CDR3 is TGTGCCAGCAGCCCCCCAGCAGGGGAGAATGACAATGAGCAGTTCTTC. Amino acids: CASSPPAGENDNEQFF.

This chain links TRBV30 with TRBJ2-5; perhaps TRBD2 as D (5 bases). This CDR3 contains 12 residues. The V gene lost 2 bases and the J gene lost 4 bases, with 8 bases spanning the gap. The germline V gene has CDR1 GTSNPN and CDR2 SVGIG (reference sequence). DNA for the CDR3: TGTGCCTGGAGTACGGGGTTAGAGACCCAGTACTTC. Translating gives CAWSTGLETQYF. Complete variable domain (other parts from reference TRBV30 and TRBJ2-5): SQTIHQWPATLVQPVGSPLSLECTVEGTSNPNLYWYRQAAGRGLQLLFYSVGIGQISSEVPQNLSASRPQDRQFILSSKKLLLSDSGFYLCAWSTGLETQYFGPGTRLLVL.

The rearrangement joins TRBV3-1 (or the pseudogene TRBV3-2) to TRBJ1-4, with D possibly being TRBD1 (6 bases). Germline V gene lookup returns CDR1 LGHDT and CDR2 YNNKEL (reference sequence). V gave up 6 bases and J gave up 6 bases, with 14 bases separating them. This CDR3 has 14 amino acids. The CDR3 region has the DNA TGTGCCAGCAGGATGCGGGGGGCGGATGAAAAACTGTTTTTT. Its translation is CASRMRGADEKLFF.